Sequencing of this T cell receptor (beta chain) was carried out in a study of control samples from healthy donors and cancer patients (dated by TCRdb to about 2020). The library came from the immunoSEQ multiplex PCR assay. TCRdb's version of the immuneACCESS table is confined to in-frame rearrangements and falls short of the full clone set. An unresolved V gene accounts for under half of the shortfall where checked; the remainder is of unknown origin. This sample gives about 70,000 clones in total; about 94% of them show up just once. The ten top clones hold around 2.8% of the sample. As to this clone: Its antigen is not yet known. It has no much larger one-base neighbor in the sample; base qualities were not kept.

The trim is 1 base for V and 5 bases for J, with a gap of 13 bases between the germline ends. From the cysteine through the phenylalanine, the CDR3 covers 16 amino acids. CDR3 DNA is the only sequence kept; it has 48 bases, read in frame from the first base. Via the germline V gene, CDR1 is SGHRS and CDR2 YFSETQ. This TCR derives from a woman aged 25 to 39 in good health. The sequenced sample was blood. Recombination joined TRBV5-1 with TRBJ1-6; confidence is insufficient to name the D gene. The DNA sequence follows: TGCGCCAGCAGCTTGAACGCAGGCTTGGATAATTCACCCCTCCACTTT. This sequence encodes CASSLNAGLDNSPLHF.